This T cell receptor beta chain was recorded in a study of blood T cell repertoires in COVID-19. In assigning cohorts, the study relied on participant-reported clinical history. Exposed enrollees had met someone with a PCR-confirmed or clinician-diagnosed COVID-19 case at some point within the 2 weeks before study entry. Source study methods: Amplifying reference gene primers gave estimates of nucleated cell counts. Clones were read by immunoSEQ multiplex PCR, and TCRdb kept only the in-frame ones, dropping some. V and J calls and clone size are as listed in that table; D and trimming were resolved from the DNA. This sample yields some 200,000 clones, of which 80% to 90% are seen a single time; about 4.8% belongs to the top ten. The origin of this receptor is a woman aged 45-65 years who had been exposed to COVID-19. Sequenced material: PBMCs or T cells enriched from blood (not recorded which).

CDR3 in amino acids: CASSQVGGNQETQYF. CDR3 nucleotide sequence: TGTGCCAGCAGCCAAGTCGGAGGGAACCAAGAGACCCAGTACTTC. V and J are TRBV3-1 (or the pseudogene TRBV3-2) and TRBJ2-5, with D perhaps TRBD2 (6 bases). The CDR3 sequence is 15 residues long. V shed 1 base and J shed 0 bases, with 9 bases lying between them. From germline, CDR1 is LGHDT and CDR2 YNNKEL (reference sequence).